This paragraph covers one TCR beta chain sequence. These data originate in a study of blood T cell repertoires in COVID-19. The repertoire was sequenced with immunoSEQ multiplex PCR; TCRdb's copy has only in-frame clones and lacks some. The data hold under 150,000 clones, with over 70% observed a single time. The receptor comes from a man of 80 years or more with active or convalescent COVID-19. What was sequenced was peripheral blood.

CDR3 bases: TGCAGCGTTAGAGACACCGGGGAGCTGTTTTTT. It codes for CSVRDTGELFF. The genes are TRBV29-1 and TRBJ2-2; D is ambiguous. CDR1 is SQVTM, CDR2 ANQGSEA, per germline. The germline V and J ends were trimmed by 5 bases and 3 bases, with 4 bases remaining between them. This CDR3 comprises 11 residues.